Shown below are 27 T cell receptor beta chains from a single sample sequenced in a study of identical twins. One entry per CDR3 protein results from TCRdb running MiXCR on the 5' RACE reads. The sample carries 1.5 million to 2 million distinct CDR3 sequences, around a third recorded once. Sequencing was done on a sample of cord blood. All receptors come from a newborn girl in good health.

The chain employs TRBV25-1 and TRBJ2-1; the D gene is possibly TRBD1 (6 bases). The CDR3 is made up of 16 amino acids. V was cut by 0 bases and J by 2 bases, with 11 bases left in between. The germline V gene has CDR1 MGHDK and CDR2 SYGVNS. CDR3 sequence reads: CASSEYNREPYNEQFF. The DNA for the CDR3 is TGTGCCAGCAGTGAATACAACAGGGAACCCTACAATGAGCAGTTCTTC.

The chain recombines TRBV5-8 with TRBJ1-6; no definite D call. V was cut by 0 bases and J by 4 bases, with 17 bases left in between. Germline V gene sequence: CDR1 SGHTS, CDR2 YDEGEE. This CDR3 is 18 amino acids long. The CDR3 region is CASSLEFGGSSYNSPLHF. The CDR3 region has the DNA TGTGCCAGCAGCTTGGAATTCGGTGGGTCCTCGTATAATTCACCCCTCCACTTT.

This clonotype was counted at least ten times. The chain has TRBV5-1 and TRBJ2-3; D may be TRBD1 (6 bases). The V gene lost 4 bases and the J gene lost 2 bases, with 14 bases spanning the gap. The CDR3 is 15 amino acids. Germline CDR1 is SGHRS and CDR2 is YFSETQ. CDR3 nucleotides: TGCGCCAGCAGCATGACGACAGGACTCACAGATACGCAGTATTTT. Translation gives CASSMTTGLTDTQYF.

V and J are TRBV4-2 and TRBJ2-7; D might be TRBD2 (6 bases). V lost 1 base and J 2 bases, leaving 18 bases between the germline ends. Germline V lookup: CDR1 LGHNA, CDR2 YNFKEQ. The CDR3 is 17 residues long. The CDR3 nucleotides read TGTGCCAGCAGCCAAGTGTGGGACTTATCGGGCACCTACGAGCAGTACTTC. Residues: CASSQVWDLSGTYEQYF.

There are a few counts of this clonotype. The chain joins TRBV7-9 to TRBJ2-1; D might be TRBD2 (5 bases). Per germline, CDR1 SEHNR and CDR2 FQNEAQ (reference sequence). Trimming left V 3 bases short and J 1 base short, with 13 bases between. The CDR3 is 16 amino acids. The CDR3 coding sequence is TGTGCCAGCAGCTTGATGAGCGGTCAGTCCTACAATGAGCAGTTCTTC. Its protein is CASSLMSGQSYNEQFF.

This clonotype was recorded a few times. The chain uses TRBV2 and TRBJ2-4; 13 nucleotides agree with TRBD2. This CDR3 has 13 amino acids. V lost 6 bases and J lost 13; bases outside the gene matches: 6. The V gene's germline CDR1 is SNHLY and CDR2 FYNNEI. This CDR3 is CASSVGTSGEQYF. The DNA for the CDR3 is TGTGCCAGCAGCGTCGGGACTAGCGGGGAGCAGTACTTC.

V usage is TRBV2 and J usage is TRBJ1-2; D possibly corresponds to TRBD1 (5 bases). This CDR3 comprises 12 residues. Trimming left V 3 bases short and J 6 bases short, with 8 bases between. Per germline, CDR1 SNHLY and CDR2 FYNNEI. CDR3 sequence reads: CASSDRAHGYTF. In nucleotides, the CDR3 is TGTGCCAGCAGTGACAGGGCTCATGGCTACACCTTC.

The V call is TRBV7-9, the J call TRBJ1-3; D unclear. Trimming cost V 1 base and J 5 bases, with 3 bases left between them. CDR1 is SEHNR and CDR2 is FQNEAQ in the germline V gene (reference sequence). The CDR3 totals 12 residues. The CDR3 DNA is TGTGCCAGCAGCTTAGGAAGAAACACCATATATTTT. This translates into CASSLGRNTIYF. Looking up the rest from reference TRBV7-9 and TRBJ1-3 gives the full variable domain: DTGVSQNPRHKITKRGQNVTFRCDPISEHNRLYWYRQTLGQGPEFLTYFQNEAQLEKSRLLSDRFSAERPKGSFSTLEIQRTEQGDSAMYLCASSLGRNTIYFGEGSWLTVV.

This clonotype has only a few counts. The chain links TRBV5-1 to TRBJ2-7; D gene uncertain. Germline V lookup: CDR1 SGHRS, CDR2 YFSETQ. The CDR3 is 16 amino acids. The ends were cut back, 0 bases at V and 3 bases at J, with 16 bases in the middle. The CDR3 reads CASSLDPVLTRYEQYF. CDR3 nucleotides: TGCGCCAGCAGCTTGGATCCGGTTCTAACACGCTACGAGCAGTACTTC.

The V call is TRBV7-8, the J call TRBJ2-3, with D perhaps given as TRBD1 or TRBD2 (5 bases each). CDR1 SGHVS and CDR2 FQNEAQ come from the germline V gene. The germline V and J ends were trimmed by 1 base and 2 bases, with 10 bases remaining between them. This CDR3 comprises 15 residues. The CDR3 here is CASSLGSGTTDTQYF. The CDR3 nucleotides are TGTGCCAGCAGCTTAGGGTCGGGGACCACAGATACGCAGTATTTT.

This clonotype showed up just once. The rearrangement links TRBV19 to TRBJ2-1, with 7 bases that match TRBD1. V dropped 7 bases and J dropped 0; count of bases not matched to a gene: 9. The length of the CDR3 is 16 residues. CDR1 and CDR2 (germline): LNHDA, SQIVND (reference sequence). CDR3 loop: CASTDIRGFSYNEQFF. In DNA, the CDR3 is TGTGCCAGTACCGACATCAGGGGGTTCTCCTACAATGAGCAGTTCTTC.

The chain combines TRBV7-9 with TRBJ1-4; no reliable D call. The ends were cut back, 6 bases at V and 11 bases at J, with 22 bases in the middle. This CDR3 is 15 amino acids long. The germline V gene encodes CDR1 SEHNR and CDR2 FQNEAQ (reference sequence). DNA for the CDR3: TGTGCCAGCAGTTCCCATACTATCGGCCTCCCCAAACTGTTTTTT. The encoded protein is CASSSHTIGLPKLFF. Drawing the rest from reference TRBV7-9 and TRBJ1-4, the complete variable domain is DTGVSQNPRHKITKRGQNVTFRCDPISEHNRLYWYRQTLGQGPEFLTYFQNEAQLEKSRLLSDRFSAERPKGSFSTLEIQRTEQGDSAMYLCASSSHTIGLPKLFFGSGTQLSVL.

V is TRBV11-2 and J is TRBJ2-2, with D maybe TRBD2 (6 bases). In germline, CDR1 is SGHAT, CDR2 FQNNGV. The CDR3 has 13 residues. V was cut by 5 bases and J by 6 bases, with 10 bases left in between. CDR3 DNA sequence: TGTGCCAGCAGCCCGACTAGACCCGGGGAGCTGTTTTTT. Translated, it gives CASSPTRPGELFF. Full variable domain (outside the CDR3, taken from reference TRBV11-2 and TRBJ2-2): EAGVAQSPRYKIIEKRQSVAFWCNPISGHATLYWYQQILGQGPKLLIQFQNNGVVDDSQLPKDRFSAERLKGVDSTLKIQPAKLEDSAVYLCASSPTRPGELFFGEGSRLTVL.

The chain couples TRBV28 to TRBJ1-1; D gene uncertain. V was trimmed by 6 bases and J by 6 bases, leaving 17 bases between them. The CDR3 contains 14 residues. Per the germline V gene, CDR1 is MDHEN and CDR2 is SYDVKM. The CDR3 region is CASSKTPRDAEAFF. In DNA form, the CDR3 reads TGTGCCAGCAGCAAAACCCCTCGAGACGCTGAAGCTTTCTTT. Full variable domain (rest looked up from reference TRBV28 and TRBJ1-1): DVKVTQSSRYLVKRTGEKVFLECVQDMDHENMFWYRQDPGLGLRLIYFSYDVKMKEKGDIPEGYSVSREKKERFSLILESASTNQTSMYLCASSKTPRDAEAFFGQGTRLTVV.

The chain carries TRBV7-8 and TRBJ2-3; 8 bases match TRBD2. This CDR3 has 18 amino acids. Germline V gives CDR1 SGHVS, CDR2 FQNEAQ. V was clipped by 1 base and J by 3 bases; unmatched bases: 12. DNA of the CDR3: TGTGCCAGCAGCTTAGAGAGGTGGCGGGGGGCCAGGACAGATACGCAGTATTTT. Protein: CASSLERWRGARTDTQYF.

Only a few counts were recorded for this clonotype. This rearrangement joins TRBV4-2 to TRBJ1-2; 7 nucleotides line up with TRBD1. J was trimmed by 8 bases and V by 4 bases; bases with no gene match: 7. Germline V CDR1 and CDR2: LGHNA, YNFKEQ. The CDR3 consists of 13 residues. CDR3 region: CASSRSQGLGYTF. CDR3 DNA: TGTGCCAGCAGCCGGTCACAGGGGCTCGGCTACACCTTC.

In its sample, this clonotype was seen a few times. The rearrangement links TRBV28 to TRBJ2-7; tentative D call: TRBD2 (5 bases). In germline, CDR1 is MDHEN, CDR2 SYDVKM. The CDR3 contains 13 residues. V was clipped by 10 bases and J by 4 bases, with 17 bases between them. The CDR3 region is CAIGLAEIYEQYF. As DNA, the CDR3 is TGTGCCATCGGGCTAGCAGAAATTTACGAGCAGTACTTC.

The J gene is TRBJ2-1, the V gene TRBV7-7; 9 bases fit TRBD2. The J call is in doubt because the DNA end fits TRBJ2-7 better. Germline V gene data show CDR1 as SSHAT and CDR2 as FNYEAQ (reference sequence). The CDR3 totals 16 residues. The DNA of the CDR3 is TGTGCCAGCAGCTTAGCAGTAGCGGGGGTATACAATGAGCAGTACTTC. Its translation is CASSLAVAGVYNEQYF.

The CDR3 bases are TGTGCCAGCAGCTTAGCCCTAGCGACGAACGAGCAGTACTTC. Its translation is CASSLALATNEQYF. The chain employs TRBV7-2 and TRBJ2-7; tentative D call: TRBD2 (6 bases). This CDR3 has 14 amino acids. CDR1 and CDR2 from the germline V gene are SGHTA and FQGNSA. V lost 0 bases, J lost 5 bases, and 11 bases lay in between.

This clonotype was counted only a few times. CDR3 sequence: CASSQRQGWPSGANVLTF. CDR3 DNA sequence: TGTGCCAGCAGCCAAAGACAGGGCTGGCCCTCTGGGGCCAACGTCCTGACTTTC. This chain uses TRBV3-1 with TRBJ2-6; 7 bases align to TRBD1. The junction had 7 bases not matched to a gene; V was cut back by 2 bases and J by 0 bases. Germline CDR1 LGHDT, CDR2 YNNKEL (reference sequence). CDR3 length equals 18 residues.

This clonotype was seen a single time. The chain has TRBV5-1 and TRBJ2-5; D not resolved. The germline gives CDR1 SGHRS, CDR2 YFSETQ. This CDR3 is 14 amino acids long. Trimming took 2 bases from V and 2 from J, leaving 10 bases between them. In DNA, the CDR3 is TGCGCCAGCAGCTTATGGGGAAAACAAGAGACCCAGTACTTC. Its translation is CASSLWGKQETQYF.

This chain links TRBV20-1 with TRBJ2-1; D might be TRBD2 (5 bases). The DNA end is more similar to TRBJ2-7, so the J call may be wrong. This CDR3 spans 14 amino acids. CDR1 and CDR2 from the germline V gene are DFQATT and SNEGSKA (reference sequence). The DNA for the CDR3 is TGCAGTGCGTTGGACTCTAGCTCCTACAATGAGCAGTACTTC. Translating it yields CSALDSSSYNEQYF.

The V gene is TRBV3-1, the J gene TRBJ2-2; tentative D call: TRBD1 (6 bases). The CDR3 is made up of 16 amino acids. Looked up from germline, CDR1 is LGHDT and CDR2 is YNNKEL (reference sequence). V was clipped by 3 bases and J by 2 bases, with 13 bases between them. Here the CDR3 reads CASSQRTVDNTGELFF. CDR3 DNA sequence: TGTGCCAGCAGCCAGAGGACAGTGGACAACACCGGGGAGCTGTTTTTT.

The chain links TRBV12-3 or TRBV12-4 to TRBJ2-1; a weak D match, TRBD2 (6 bases). V gave up 4 bases and J gave up 7 bases, with 20 bases separating them. There are 16 residues in the CDR3. As DNA, the CDR3 is TGTGCCAGCAGTTGCGGGCTGGGGACTCAAGGGAATGAGCAGTTCTTC. It codes for CASSCGLGTQGNEQFF.

This chain uses TRBV3-1 with TRBJ2-1; possible D gene TRBD2, 5 bases. The DNA end is a closer match to TRBJ2-7, so the J assignment may be wrong. This CDR3 has 16 residues. CDR1 and CDR2 (germline): LGHDT, YNNKEL (reference sequence). The CDR3 DNA is TGTGCCAGCAGCCAAGCCCTTTATAGATCGGGATATGAGCAGTACTTC. Translation: CASSQALYRSGYEQYF.

Here the CDR3 reads CASSFALTANYGYTF. The CDR3 DNA reads as TGTGCCAGCAGCTTTGCCCTGACAGCTAACTATGGCTACACCTTC. The rearrangement joins TRBV5-8 to TRBJ1-2; D may be TRBD1 (5 bases). V shed 2 bases and J shed 0 bases, with 11 bases lying between them. Germline V gene lookup returns CDR1 SGHTS and CDR2 YDEGEE. This CDR3 is built from 15 residues.

CDR3 sequence reads: CASGRETGYEQYF. The CDR3 DNA is TGTGCCAGCGGTCGGGAGACGGGATACGAGCAGTACTTC. The V call is TRBV27, the J call TRBJ2-4; D is perhaps TRBD2 (6 bases). TRBJ2-7 explains the end of the DNA better; the J call may be wrong. This CDR3 has 13 amino acids. Germline V lookup: CDR1 MNHEY, CDR2 SMNVEV (reference sequence).